Listed below are T cell receptor beta chains from one sample, sequenced in a study of blood T cells in healthy people across ages. TCRdb independently ran MiXCR on the 5' RACE reads; one entry per CDR3 protein. This repertoire shows about a million distinct CDR3 sequences, around two fifths found once; its top ten account for about an eighth. Specimen: blood. The receptors stem from a man aged 18-30 years in good health. Each CDR3 is given with its conserved first and last residue. The D gene is left open where the match is weak. Size tells how often a clone was seen (once, few, many) or the class of an expanded clone, and some rows leave it out.

J,size,V,D,DNA,CDR3
TRBJ1-2,-,TRBV29-1,-,TGCAGCGTTGGCCCGAACTATGGCTACACCTTC,CSVGPNYGYTF
TRBJ1-2,-,TRBV20-1,-,TGCAGTGCTGTCCCCCGTGGCTACTATGGCTACACCTTC,CSAVPRGYYGYTF
TRBJ1-2,few,TRBV6-5,-,TGTGCCAGCAGTTACGATCGAAGGGGCTACACCTTC,CASSYDRRGYTF
TRBJ2-4,few,TRBV12-3/TRBV12-4,-,TGTGCCAGCAGCCCCGACGTATTCAAAAACATTCAGTACTTC,CASSPDVFKNIQYF
TRBJ2-3,-,TRBV4-1,TRBD2,TGCGCCAGCAGCCAGAGCGGGGTGCTTACAGGTACGCAGTATTTT,CASSQSGVLTGTQYF
TRBJ1-1,-,TRBV7-8,-,TGTGCCAGCAGCCAAGCCGACAGGTTCGCTGAAGCTTTCTTT,CASSQADRFAEAFF
TRBJ2-7,-,TRBV29-1,TRBD1,TGCAGCGTTGAAGACCCGGACAGGGGAGGTAACGAGCAGTACTTC,CSVEDPDRGGNEQYF
TRBJ2-4,few,TRBV5-1,-,TGCGCCAGCAGCCCCAGGGGCAGGAGTCTAGCCAAAAACATTCAGTACTTC,CASSPRGRSLAKNIQYF
TRBJ2-3,-,TRBV9,TRBD1,TGTGTCAGCAGCACGGACAGGGGTGATACGCAGTATTTT,CVSSTDRGDTQYF
TRBJ1-3,-,TRBV7-6,-,TGTGCCAGCAGCTTCGGGCAGGGACGGGGAAACACCATATATTTT,CASSFGQGRGNTIYF
TRBJ1-3,-,TRBV7-2,-,TGTGCCAGCAGCTCCCCCGGGGCAAACACCATATATTTT,CASSSPGANTIYF
TRBJ2-2,-,TRBV6-1,-,TGTGCCAGCAGGGACAGCCGGCGGACCGGGGAGCTGTTTTTT,CASRDSRRTGELFF
TRBJ1-6,-,TRBV5-6,-,TGTGCCAGCAGCTTGGGTGCGAAGGGTTCACCCCTCCACTTT,CASSLGAKGSPLHF
TRBJ1-1,few,TRBV5-1,-,TGCGCCAGCAGCTCGACCCTAAGTTCGGACACTGAAGCTTTCTTT,CASSSTLSSDTEAFF
TRBJ1-5,-,TRBV10-3,-,TGTGCCATCAGTGAGTCGGGGACTTCAGAGGGGCCCCAGCATTTT,CAISESGTSEGPQHF
TRBJ1-6,-,TRBV4-1,TRBD1,TGCGCCAGCAGCCGGGACAGTCGCTCATCCAATTATAATTCACCCCTCCACTTT,CASSRDSRSSNYNSPLHF
TRBJ2-1,many,TRBV29-1,-,TGCAGCGTTGCCCTAGGGGGAAGTATCGGGAAGCAGTTCTTC,CSVALGGSIGKQFF
TRBJ1-1,few,TRBV9,-,TGTGCCAGCATAAATTGCAGGATGAACACTGAAGCTTTCTTT,CASINCRMNTEAFF
TRBJ2-1,few,TRBV12-3/TRBV12-4,-,TGTGCCAGCAGTTTAGGGTTAAGACGTGAGCAGTTCTTC,CASSLGLRREQFF
TRBJ2-5,many,TRBV24-1,TRBD1,TGTGCCACCAGTGATTTGCCGGACAGGGGCAATGAGCAGTACTTC,CATSDLPDRGNEQYF
TRBJ1-6,-,TRBV7-9,-,TGTGCCAGCAGCTTATACCAGGCAACTAATTCACCCCTCCACTTT,CASSLYQATNSPLHF
TRBJ1-2,many,TRBV27,TRBD1,TGTGCCAGCAGTACTCAGGGACAGTATGGGGGCTACACCTTC,CASSTQGQYGGYTF
TRBJ2-3,-,TRBV27,TRBD2,TGTGCCAGCAGTCCCCGGGGGGGTTCGGATACGCAGTATTTT,CASSPRGGSDTQYF
TRBJ1-5,few,TRBV6-1,-,TGTGCCAGCAGTGAGGTGGCAGCTCCCGATCAGCCCCAGCATTTT,CASSEVAAPDQPQHF
TRBJ1-2,-,TRBV11-2,-,TGTGCCAGCAGCTTAGCGGGACAATTGTGGGGCTACACCTTC,CASSLAGQLWGYTF
TRBJ1-4,few,TRBV27,TRBD1,TGTGCCAGCAGACCCCGACAGGGAACAACTAATGAAAAACTGTTTTTT,CASRPRQGTTNEKLFF
TRBJ1-2,-,TRBV9,-,TGTGCCAGCAACCGACGGGCGGGTGGCTACACCTTC,CASNRRAGGYTF
TRBJ2-3,many,TRBV7-9,-,TGTGCCAGCAGCTTACGACAGATCACAGATACGCAGTATTTT,CASSLRQITDTQYF
TRBJ1-2,-,TRBV6-5,TRBD1,TGTGCCAGCAGCCCCGGGACAGGGAGGAGCTATGGCTACACCTTC,CASSPGTGRSYGYTF
TRBJ2-3,-,TRBV27,-,TGTGCCAGCAGTTTTCTCGAGAAGGAGTATTTT,CASSFLEKEYF
TRBJ1-1,-,TRBV2,-,TGTGCCAGCAGTGAACAGGGCACTGAAGCTTTCTTT,CASSEQGTEAFF
TRBJ2-1,-,TRBV6-2/TRBV6-3,-,TGTGCCAGCAGTTATTTGGGCAGAAACTCCTACAATGAGCAGTTCTTC,CASSYLGRNSYNEQFF
TRBJ1-4,-,TRBV20-1,-,TGCAGTGCTAGAGACCCCAAACTCGGTAATGAAAAACTGTTTTTT,CSARDPKLGNEKLFF
TRBJ2-7,few,TRBV7-2,TRBD2,TGTGCCAGCAGCTGGACTAGCGGGGGGGAAGAGTACTTC,CASSWTSGGEEYF
TRBJ2-5,few,TRBV6-2/TRBV6-3,-,TGTGCCAGCAGTTACAACTTACTGGAGACCCAGTACTTC,CASSYNLLETQYF
TRBJ2-7,-,TRBV12-3/TRBV12-4,TRBD1,TGTGTCAGCAGCCTAGGACAGGGCGGGTACGAGCAGTACTTC,CVSSLGQGGYEQYF
TRBJ1-4,few,TRBV5-6,-,TGTGCCAGCAGCTCCGCCGGGGCCATCGGGAATGAAAAACTGTTTTTT,CASSSAGAIGNEKLFF
TRBJ1-4,few,TRBV6-5,-,TGTGCCAGCAGCCGGAGGGGTTTAAGGGAACTGTTTTTT,CASSRRGLRELFF